Detailed here is one TCR beta chain. The record originates from a study of technical replicates of blood from a handful of donors. Germline CDR1 is SSHAT and CDR2 is FNYEAQ (reference sequence). V lost 5 bases and J 2 bases, leaving 9 bases between the germline ends. This CDR3 spans 13 amino acids. Clones were read by immunoSEQ multiplex PCR, and TCRdb kept only the in-frame ones, dropping some. Of just over 60,000 clones listed, about 89% were seen once; the top ten hold about 5%. The clonotype originates from a human donor in good health. Some clones in this sample may be carry-over from other donors' samples. The chain links TRBV7-7 to TRBJ2-5; possibly TRBD1 for D (5 bases). The sequencing sample was made of PBMCs. The CDR3 coding sequence is TGTGCCAGCAGCCAGGGCAGGCAAGAGACCCAGTACTTC. Translated, it gives CASSQGRQETQYF.